A selection of T cell receptor beta chains follows, all from one sample in a study of OX40 agonist ivuxolimab in advanced cancers. The assay was immunoSEQ multiplex PCR, and TCRdb's table has in-frame clones only and misses some. The table records about 50,000 clones, over 85% of them present only once. The starting material was CD4+ or CD8+ T cells sorted from blood, obtained in a trial of the OX40 agonist ivuxolimab. The source of these receptors is an adult with an advanced solid tumor such as melanoma, head and neck, liver or kidney cancer. Each CDR3 is given with its conserved first and last residue. D genes are given only for firm matches. Size is stated for part of the rows, as once, few or many counts, or as a class when the clone is expanded.

abundance | j_gene | v_gene | d_gene | len | CDR3nt | CDR3aa
. | TRBJ2-1 | TRBV6-1 | . | 13 | TGTGCCAGCAGTGAACTGGGGGTAAATGAGCAGTTCTTC | CASSELGVNEQFF
few | TRBJ2-2 | TRBV19 | TRBD1 | 15 | TGTGCCAGTAGTCCCGGGACAGGGGACACCGGGGAGCTGTTTTTT | CASSPGTGDTGELFF
. | TRBJ2-7 | TRBV7-2 | . | 11 | TGTGCCAGCAGCTACCTCTACGAGCAGTACTTC | CASSYLYEQYF
. | TRBJ1-2 | TRBV12-5 | TRBD1 | 14 | TGTGCTAGTGGTTTGGGAGGGGGCTTGGATGGCTACACCTTC | CASGLGGGLDGYTF
. | TRBJ1-2 | TRBV28 | . | 14 | TGTGCCAGCAGTTTAGTGGGATCTAACTATGGCTACACCTTC | CASSLVGSNYGYTF
. | TRBJ2-5 | TRBV5-6 | . | 13 | TGTGCCAGCAGCTCGTCCGGTTGGGAGACCCAGTACTTC | CASSSSGWETQYF
. | TRBJ2-1 | TRBV10-1 | . | 15 | TGCGCCAGCAGTGATATAGTGGACCCAGGCTATGAGCAGTTCTTC | CASSDIVDPGYEQFF
. | TRBJ1-2 | TRBV5-1 | TRBD1 | 16 | TGCGCCAGCAGCCCAGGGGGGACGGAATGGGACTATGGCTACACCTTC | CASSPGGTEWDYGYTF
. | TRBJ2-5 | TRBV15 | . | 15 | TGTGCCACCAGCACTTCGAGAGGGTTAGGAGAGACCCAGTACTTC | CATSTSRGLGETQYF
. | TRBJ2-3 | TRBV19 | . | 15 | TGTGCCAGTAGTATAGATACCGCTCGGGGGTATACGCAGTATTTT | CASSIDTARGYTQYF
. | TRBJ2-1 | TRBV5-6 | TRBD2 | 15 | TGTGCCAGCAGCTTCTCCCTAGCGGGGTACAATGAGCAGTTCTTC | CASSFSLAGYNEQFF
. | TRBJ1-1 | TRBV30 | . | 13 | TGTGCCTACTCGACAGGAATGAACACTGAAGCTTTCTTT | CAYSTGMNTEAFF
. | TRBJ2-1 | TRBV5-6 | TRBD2 | 16 | TGTGCCAGCAGCTACAAACCGGGACTAGCGGAGCTAAGGCAGTTCTTC | CASSYKPGLAELRQFF
. | TRBJ2-3 | TRBV2 | . | 14 | TGTGCCAGCAAGGGGGGCCCAGGCACAGATACGCAGTATTTT | CASKGGPGTDTQYF
. | TRBJ2-3 | TRBV19 | . | 14 | TGTGCCAGTAGTTTCACGACAGGCTTGGATACGCAGTATTTT | CASSFTTGLDTQYF
few | TRBJ1-1 | TRBV2 | TRBD1 | 13 | TGTGCCAGCAGGGGGACAGGGAACACTGAAGCTTTCTTT | CASRGTGNTEAFF
. | TRBJ2-5 | TRBV5-1 | . | 13 | TGCGCCAACAATACAGGGTGGGGAGAGACCCAGTACTTC | CANNTGWGETQYF
once | TRBJ2-3 | TRBV9 | TRBD2 | 15 | TGTGCCAGCAGCGTAGAGGGAGGGGGCACAGATACGCAGTATTTT | CASSVEGGGTDTQYF
. | TRBJ1-5 | TRBV5-1 | . | 14 | TGCGCCAGCAGCTTGGGCACGGACAATCAGCCCCAGCATTTT | CASSLGTDNQPQHF
. | TRBJ1-2 | TRBV9 | . | 16 | TGTGCCAGCAGCGTAGCCCAAGCAGGACTCAACTATGGCTACACCTTC | CASSVAQAGLNYGYTF
. | TRBJ1-1 | TRBV5-4 | . | 18 | TGTGCCAGCAGCTTGATCGGGGCGGGGAAATGGGTGAACACTGAAGCTTTCTTT | CASSLIGAGKWVNTEAFF
. | TRBJ2-1 | TRBV5-1 | TRBD2 | 13 | TGCGCCAGCAGCTTGGGGGACTATGGGGAGCAGTTCTTC | CASSLGDYGEQFF
. | TRBJ2-1 | TRBV4-3 | . | 18 | TGCGCCAGCAGCCAAGACCCCGGGCCGGGACACCCTGGGAATGAGCAGTTCTTC | CASSQDPGPGHPGNEQFF
. | TRBJ2-7 | TRBV4-3 | TRBD1 | 15 | TGCGCCAGCAGCCAAGTAACAGGGGGCTTTTACGAGCAGTACTTC | CASSQVTGGFYEQYF
. | TRBJ2-2 | TRBV6-1 | . | 14 | TGTGCCAGCGGGTTGTGGGCCCCAACCGGGGAGCTGTTTTTT | CASGLWAPTGELFF
once | TRBJ2-1 | TRBV4-3 | TRBD2 | 16 | TGCGCCAGCAGCCAAGATTGGCGGGAGTTGGGCAATGAGCAGTTCTTC | CASSQDWRELGNEQFF
. | TRBJ1-1 | TRBV6-1 | . | 13 | TGTGCCAGCAGTGAGAGGGATAACACTGAAGCTTTCTTT | CASSERDNTEAFF
few | TRBJ2-7 | TRBV28 | . | 12 | TGTGCCAGCAGGGAGGGGGCCTACGAGCAGTACTTC | CASREGAYEQYF
. | TRBJ1-2 | TRBV28 | . | 14 | TGTGCCAGCAGTTTATTTTGGGGGGCGCGGGGCTACACCTTC | CASSLFWGARGYTF
. | TRBJ1-4 | TRBV7-9 | . | 12 | TGTGCCAGCAGGGCGGGGGATGAAAAACTGTTTTTT | CASRAGDEKLFF
. | TRBJ2-1 | TRBV19 | TRBD2 | 13 | TGTGCCAGCCGACTAGCGGGCTACAATGAGCAGTTCTTC | CASRLAGYNEQFF
. | TRBJ1-3 | TRBV13 | . | 13 | TGTGCCAGCAGTCCCAGATCTGGAAACACCATATATTTT | CASSPRSGNTIYF
. | TRBJ2-1 | TRBV19 | . | 12 | TGTGCCAGTAGTATCCTTGGGGATGAGCAGTTCTTC | CASSILGDEQFF
large | TRBJ1-1 | TRBV19 | . | 12 | TGTGCCAGTGGGTTGGGGAGAACTGAAGCTTTCTTT | CASGLGRTEAFF
. | TRBJ2-3 | TRBV2 | . | 14 | TGTGCCAGCTTTGACACGAGGGAGCCAGATACGCAGTATTTT | CASFDTREPDTQYF
. | TRBJ2-3 | TRBV28 | . | 15 | TGTGCCAGCAGTCTTCGGGCAACCAACACAGATACGCAGTATTTT | CASSLRATNTDTQYF
. | TRBJ1-2 | TRBV11-2 | . | 12 | TGTGCCAGCAGCTTAATAGGAGGGGGCTACACCTTC | CASSLIGGGYTF
. | TRBJ2-1 | TRBV27 | . | 18 | TGTGCCAGCAGTTCCCGGTGGGGGAACTCGCGTGGGCTCAATGAGCAGTTCTTC | CASSSRWGNSRGLNEQFF
. | TRBJ1-3 | TRBV18 | TRBD1 | 15 | TGTGCCAGCTCACCGCCCAGGGGGTCTGGAAACACCATATATTTT | CASSPPRGSGNTIYF
. | TRBJ2-5 | TRBV9 | . | 13 | TGTGCCAGCAGCGCGGGCGAATGGGAGACCCAGTACTTC | CASSAGEWETQYF
. | TRBJ2-7 | TRBV4-1 | . | 13 | TGCGCCAGCAGCCAAGTATTCGCGGGTGAGCAGTACTTC | CASSQVFAGEQYF
. | TRBJ2-3 | TRBV7-6 | TRBD2 | 14 | TGTGCCAGCAGCCAGACTAGCGGGACAGATACGCAGTATTTT | CASSQTSGTDTQYF
. | TRBJ1-2 | TRBV9 | . | 15 | TGTGCCAGCAGCGTAGGTAATCGGGGGCGTAGTGGCTACACCTTC | CASSVGNRGRSGYTF
. | TRBJ1-1 | TRBV29-1 | . | 12 | TGCAGCGTTGACACCATGAACACTGAAGCTTTCTTT | CSVDTMNTEAFF
. | TRBJ1-1 | TRBV6-5 | . | 15 | TGTGCCAGCAGTCGATTAACAGGGAGGGACACTGAAGCTTTCTTT | CASSRLTGRDTEAFF
. | TRBJ2-3 | TRBV11-3 | TRBD2 | 14 | TGTGCCAGCAGCTCCAGACTAGCGCCAGATACGCAGTATTTT | CASSSRLAPDTQYF
. | TRBJ1-2 | TRBV4-3 | . | 15 | TGCGCCAGCAGCCAAGATTATACGGGGGCGAAGGGCTACACCTTC | CASSQDYTGAKGYTF